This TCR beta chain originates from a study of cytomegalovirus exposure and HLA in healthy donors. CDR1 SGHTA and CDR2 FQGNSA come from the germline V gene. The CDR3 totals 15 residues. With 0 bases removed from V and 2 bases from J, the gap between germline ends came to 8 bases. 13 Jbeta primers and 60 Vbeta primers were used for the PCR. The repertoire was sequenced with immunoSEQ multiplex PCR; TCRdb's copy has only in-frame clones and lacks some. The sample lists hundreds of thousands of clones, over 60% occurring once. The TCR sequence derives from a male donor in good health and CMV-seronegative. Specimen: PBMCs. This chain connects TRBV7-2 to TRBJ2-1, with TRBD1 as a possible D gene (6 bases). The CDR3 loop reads CASSLAQGTYNEQFF. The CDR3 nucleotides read TGTGCCAGCAGCTTAGCACAGGGAACCTACAATGAGCAGTTCTTC.